A selection of T cell receptor beta chains follows, all from one sample in a study of blood T cells in healthy people across ages. A single record per CDR3 protein comes from TCRdb applying MiXCR to the 5' RACE reads. The table includes hundreds of thousands of distinct CDR3 sequences, approximately 49% detected once. Sequencing was carried out using blood. These receptors all stem from a man aged 30 to 39 in good health. Both conserved end residues are part of each CDR3. A D gene is named only where the DNA matches it firmly. Expanded clones get a size class; other rows say once, few or many, or leave the size out.

>TRBV20-1|once|.|TRBJ1-2
CSARGGAGPSYGYTF
TGCAGTGCTCGCGGAGGGGCCGGGCCTAGCTATGGCTACACCTTC
>TRBV7-2|.|TRBD2|TRBJ2-1
CASSLGGTSYSSYNEQFF
TGTGCCAGCAGCTTAGGAGGGACTAGCTACAGCTCCTACAATGAGCAGTTCTTC
>TRBV5-5|.|TRBD2|TRBJ2-3
CASNGGEVLTDTQYF
TGTGCCAGCAATGGGGGGGAAGTACTCACAGATACGCAGTATTTT
>TRBV11-2|few|.|TRBJ1-1
CASSPPGSGATEAFF
TGTGCCAGCAGCCCACCGGGATCCGGGGCCACTGAAGCTTTCTTT
>TRBV5-1|few|TRBD1|TRBJ1-2
CASSSAAGGNYGYTF
TGCGCCAGCAGCTCCGCGGCAGGGGGCAACTATGGCTACACCTTC
>TRBV3-1|.|.|TRBJ1-2
CASSQDGAAYGYTF
TGTGCCAGCAGCCAAGATGGGGCAGCATATGGCTACACCTTC
>TRBV21-1|few|.|TRBJ2-1
CASSNPTSGRDSMSVFF
TGTGCCAGCAGCAACCCGACTAGCGGGAGAGACTCAATGAGTGTGTTCTTC
>TRBV7-9|few|.|TRBJ1-2
CASSLADGRTYGYTF
TGTGCCAGCAGCTTAGCCGACGGACGGACATATGGCTACACCTTC
>TRBV20-1|.|.|TRBJ2-7
CSADLRTSYEQYF
TGCAGTGCTGACCTCCGGACATCCTACGAGCAGTACTTC
>TRBV9|.|.|TRBJ1-2
CASSEGLWGYTF
TGTGCCAGCAGCGAGGGGCTTTGGGGCTACACCTTC
>TRBV7-2|.|.|TRBJ1-6
CASSQAGIESPLHF
TGTGCCAGCAGCCAGGCGGGGATTGAATCACCCCTCCACTTT
>TRBV12-3/TRBV12-4|few|.|TRBJ1-4
CASSGWATNEKLFF
TGTGCCTCCTCGGGGTGGGCAACTAATGAAAAACTGTTTTTT
>TRBV5-1|.|.|TRBJ2-3
CASSLRDSTGGDTDTQYF
TGCGCCAGCAGCCTACGCGATTCTACAGGGGGGGACACAGATACGCAGTATTTT
>TRBV20-1|.|.|TRBJ2-4
CSASRSREQYF
TGCAGTGCTAGTCGGAGTCGAGAGCAGTACTTC
>TRBV3-1|.|.|TRBJ2-4
CASSQFVGTPKNIQYF
TGTGCCAGCAGCCAATTTGTAGGGACACCGAAAAACATTCAGTACTTC
>TRBV6-5|.|.|TRBJ1-1
CASRPGANTEAFF
TGTGCCAGCAGGCCCGGGGCGAACACTGAAGCTTTCTTT
>TRBV20-1|.|.|TRBJ2-4
CSGEISPTKNIQYF
TGCAGTGGGGAGATAAGCCCCACCAAAAACATTCAGTACTTC
>TRBV30|.|.|TRBJ2-7
CAWSDATGFYEQYF
TGTGCCTGGAGTGATGCTACCGGGTTCTACGAGCAGTACTTC
>TRBV7-9|.|TRBD1|TRBJ2-3
CASSARTGGSTDTQYF
TGTGCCAGCAGCGCCCGCACAGGGGGTAGCACAGATACGCAGTATTTT
>TRBV2|few|.|TRBJ2-3
CATKPSLSTDTQYF
TGTGCCACCAAGCCTAGCCTAAGCACAGATACGCAGTATTTT
>TRBV27|.|.|TRBJ1-2
CASSSVGWDGYTF
TGTGCCAGCAGTTCGGTGGGGTGGGATGGCTACACCTTC
>TRBV4-2|.|.|TRBJ2-2
CASSQGNIATGELFF
TGTGCCAGCAGCCAAGGGAACATAGCCACCGGGGAGCTGTTTTTT
>TRBV25-1|.|.|TRBJ1-4
CASSDGGWGEKLFF
TGTGCCAGCAGTGATGGGGGATGGGGTGAAAAACTGTTTTTT
>TRBV7-2|.|.|TRBJ2-6
CASSLRSSGANVLTF
TGTGCCAGCAGCTTAAGAAGCTCTGGGGCCAACGTCCTGACTTTC
>TRBV5-1|.|.|TRBJ2-5
CASSLNVGVPFRETQYF
TGCGCCAGCAGCTTGAATGTAGGGGTCCCCTTTCGAGAGACCCAGTACTTC
>TRBV28|.|.|TRBJ2-3
CASSLRKSTDTQYF
TGTGCCAGCAGTTTACGGAAAAGCACAGATACGCAGTATTTT
>TRBV27|.|TRBD1|TRBJ1-5
CASSPIQGGNQPQHF
TGTGCCAGCAGCCCGATACAGGGGGGTAATCAGCCCCAGCATTTT
>TRBV7-9|.|TRBD1|TRBJ2-1
CASSLGQGSGNEQFF
TGTGCCAGCAGCTTGGGACAGGGATCGGGCAATGAGCAGTTCTTC
>TRBV7-7|.|.|TRBJ2-3
CASSYDTTDTQYF
TGTGCTAGCAGTTACGATACCACAGATACGCAGTATTTT
>TRBV27|.|.|TRBJ2-1
CASSAPRRTSYNEQFF
TGTGCCAGCAGTGCCCCCCGGCGGACCTCCTACAATGAGCAGTTCTTC
>TRBV7-9|few|.|TRBJ2-7
CASSFSGFVYEQYF
TGTGCCAGCAGCTTTTCGGGTTTTGTCTACGAGCAGTACTTC
>TRBV7-9|.|.|TRBJ2-1
CASSLGDRRSDNEQFF
TGTGCCAGCAGCTTAGGGGACCGCCGTTCAGACAATGAGCAGTTCTTC